This T cell receptor beta chain is drawn from a study of a mutant IDH1 vaccine in newly diagnosed glioma. Whole-study context: Of treated patients, around 60% were men and about 38% women, averaging around 40 years. Earlier treatment was radiotherapy, temozolomide, or both, with most getting both. Study results and caveats: Seemingly, pseudoprogression had no relation to changes in the top peripheral T cell clonotypes. Across multiple MHC alleles, 93.3% of patients had vaccine-induced responses.

Described time point: week 47, end of study. The content of each vaccine dose was 300 ug of mutant IDH1 20-mer peptide, and topical imiquimod accompanied it. A word on this clone: Antigen: not known.

Assay used: immunoSEQ multiplex PCR; TCRdb lists only in-frame clones, some missing. The repertoire holds fewer than 55,000 clones, approximately 64% seen once, with 4% to 5.5% in the top ten. This CDR3 spans 13 amino acids. V was trimmed by 2 bases and J by 2 bases, leaving 6 bases between them. Germline V gene sequence: CDR1 WNHNN, CDR2 SYGVQD (reference sequence). Here the sequenced sample was peripheral blood mononuclear cells (PBMCs), taken from a glioma patient whose treatment included an IDH1 peptide vaccine. V gene TRBV10-1 combines with J gene TRBJ1-1; D ambiguous. This TCR was sampled from a man aged 35 to 55 with glioma. Some clones in this sample may be carry-over from other donors' samples. The CDR3 spells CASSEGINTEAFF. CDR3 in DNA: TGCGCCAGCAGTGAGGGGATTAACACTGAAGCTTTCTTT.